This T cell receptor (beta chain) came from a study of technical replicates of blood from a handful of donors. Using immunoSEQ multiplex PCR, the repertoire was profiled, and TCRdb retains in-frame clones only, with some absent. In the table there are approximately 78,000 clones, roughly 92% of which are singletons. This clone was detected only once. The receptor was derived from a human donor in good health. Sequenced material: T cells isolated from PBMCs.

The CDR3 nucleotides read TGTGCCAGCAGCGGGAGCTCGGGAGATACGCAGTATTTT. Protein: CASSGSSGDTQYF. This chain connects TRBV9 to TRBJ2-3; no reliable D call. This CDR3 has 13 amino acids. Trimming left V 3 bases short and J 5 bases short, with 10 bases between. Germline loops: CDR1 SGDLS, CDR2 YYNGEE.